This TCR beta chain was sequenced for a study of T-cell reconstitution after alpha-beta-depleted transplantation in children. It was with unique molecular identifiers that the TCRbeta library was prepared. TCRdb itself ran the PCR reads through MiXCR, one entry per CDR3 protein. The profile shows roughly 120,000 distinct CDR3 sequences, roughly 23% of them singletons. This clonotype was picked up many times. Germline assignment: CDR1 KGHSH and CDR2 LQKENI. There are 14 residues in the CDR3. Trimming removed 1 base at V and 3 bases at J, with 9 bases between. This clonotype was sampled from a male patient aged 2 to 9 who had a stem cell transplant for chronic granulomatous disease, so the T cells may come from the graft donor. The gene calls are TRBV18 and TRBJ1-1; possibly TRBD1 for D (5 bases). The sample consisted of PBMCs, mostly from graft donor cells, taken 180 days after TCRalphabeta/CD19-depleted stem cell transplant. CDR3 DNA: TGTGCCAGCTCACCACACACGGGGGACACTGAAGCTTTCTTT. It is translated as CASSPHTGDTEAFF.